These 10 T cell receptor beta chains originate from one sample sequenced in a study of blood T cell repertoires in COVID-19. Generated by immunoSEQ multiplex PCR, the TCRdb table keeps only in-frame clones and is missing some. The sample lists under 350,000 clones, roughly 85% occurring once. Sequencing was performed on PBMCs or T cells enriched from blood (not recorded which). The receptors were gathered from a woman aged 40 to 50 with acute COVID-19.

This rearrangement joins TRBV5-1 to TRBJ1-1, with TRBD1 as a possible D gene (6 bases). From germline, CDR1 is SGHRS and CDR2 YFSETQ. The germline V and J ends were trimmed by 1 base and 4 bases, with 8 bases remaining between them. The CDR3 has 13 amino acids. The CDR3 sequence: CASSLFRGTEAFF. The DNA of the CDR3 is TGCGCCAGCAGCTTGTTCAGGGGCACTGAAGCTTTCTTT.

The genes are TRBV3-1 (or the pseudogene TRBV3-2) and TRBJ2-7, with TRBD2 identical over 14 bases. The CDR3 sequence is 18 residues long. V shed 0 bases, J shed 4 bases, and the junction held 8 bases outside the gene matches. Germline V gives CDR1 LGHDT, CDR2 YNNKEL (reference sequence). The CDR3 nucleotides are TGTGCCAGCAGCCAAGAATTGACTAGCGGGAGGGCAAGATACGAGCAGTACTTC. It is translated as CASSQELTSGRARYEQYF.

This CDR3 reads CASSTGQGRETQYF. The CDR3 coding sequence is TGTGCCAGTAGTACTGGACAGGGAAGAGAGACCCAGTACTTC. The V and J genes are TRBV19 and TRBJ2-5, with 8 bases matching TRBD1. The V gene end was trimmed by 4 bases and the J gene end by 4 bases; junction bases not matched to a gene: 5. There are 14 residues in the CDR3. Germline lookup yields CDR1 LNHDA and CDR2 SQIVND (reference sequence).

This chain uses TRBV6-1 with TRBJ2-2; TRBD2 matches at 10 bases. Germline V gene sequence: CDR1 MNHNS, CDR2 SASEGT. V dropped 2 bases and J dropped 4; count of bases not matched to a gene: 13. This CDR3 contains 19 residues. The CDR3 DNA follows: TGTGCCAGCAGTGAACTCGAGTTGTTGGGACTAGCGACCACCGGGGAGCTGTTTTTT. Protein product: CASSELELLGLATTGELFF.

The rearrangement joins TRBV2 to TRBJ2-2; the match to TRBD2 covers 13 bases. With 4 bases clipped from V and 7 bases from J, the junction kept 6 bases outside the gene matches. The CDR3 loop spans 16 amino acids. CDR1 is SNHLY and CDR2 is FYNNEI in the germline V gene. The CDR3 here is CASSAGLAGVIGELFF. The CDR3 nucleotides read TGTGCCAGCAGTGCCGGACTAGCGGGAGTGATCGGGGAGCTGTTTTTT. Full variable domain (rest looked up from reference TRBV2 and TRBJ2-2): EPEVTQTPSHQVTQMGQEVILRCVPISNHLYFYWYRQILGQKVEFLVSFYNNEISEKSEIFDDQFSVERPDGSNFTLKIRSTKLEDSAMYFCASSAGLAGVIGELFFGEGSRLTVL.

This chain connects TRBV7-2 to TRBJ1-2; 9 bases match TRBD1. CDR3 length equals 15 residues. Germline V CDR1 and CDR2: SGHTA, FQGNSA. V gave up 5 bases and J gave up 5 bases; unmatched junction bases: 9. For the CDR3, the DNA is TGTGCCAGCAGCGCCGGACAGGGGTCGTTGTATGGCTACACCTTC. Protein sequence: CASSAGQGSLYGYTF.

The chain combines TRBV5-4 with TRBJ2-5; D is ambiguous. The CDR3 covers 13 residues. With 4 bases removed from V and 5 bases from J, the gap between germline ends came to 12 bases. From germline, CDR1 is SGHNT and CDR2 YYREEE (reference sequence). Here the CDR3 reads CASSDPGKETQYF. CDR3 nucleotides: TGTGCCAGCAGCGACCCGGGTAAGGAGACCCAGTACTTC.

This clone has a single count. This chain uses TRBV7-8 with TRBJ2-1; the D gene is possibly TRBD2 (6 bases). Per the germline V gene, CDR1 is SGHVS and CDR2 is FQNEAQ. The CDR3 is 21 residues long. The V end was cut by 0 bases, the J end by 0 bases, with 24 bases between. CDR3 in amino acids: CASSLARGQAEIAASYNEQFF. The CDR3 DNA follows: TGTGCCAGCAGCTTAGCGCGGGGCCAGGCGGAGATAGCGGCCTCCTACAATGAGCAGTTCTTC.

The table lists this clone with a count of one. The genes are TRBV28 and TRBJ1-1, with D perhaps matching TRBD1 (5 bases). The germline V gene encodes CDR1 MDHEN and CDR2 SYDVKM. The CDR3 has 13 residues. The V end lost 6 bases, the J end lost 7 bases, and 15 bases lay between the germline ends. CDR3 amino acids: CASSLTGGNEAFF. As DNA, the CDR3 is TGTGCCAGCAGCCTAACCGGGGGGAATGAAGCTTTCTTT.

V and J are TRBV7-2 and TRBJ1-2; no definite D call. Germline V gene data show CDR1 as SGHTA and CDR2 as FQGNSA. V lost 5 bases, J lost 2 bases, and 9 bases lay in between. The length of the CDR3 is 13 residues. CDR3: CASSNDKNYGYTF. CDR3 nucleotides: TGTGCCAGCAGCAATGACAAGAACTATGGCTACACCTTC.